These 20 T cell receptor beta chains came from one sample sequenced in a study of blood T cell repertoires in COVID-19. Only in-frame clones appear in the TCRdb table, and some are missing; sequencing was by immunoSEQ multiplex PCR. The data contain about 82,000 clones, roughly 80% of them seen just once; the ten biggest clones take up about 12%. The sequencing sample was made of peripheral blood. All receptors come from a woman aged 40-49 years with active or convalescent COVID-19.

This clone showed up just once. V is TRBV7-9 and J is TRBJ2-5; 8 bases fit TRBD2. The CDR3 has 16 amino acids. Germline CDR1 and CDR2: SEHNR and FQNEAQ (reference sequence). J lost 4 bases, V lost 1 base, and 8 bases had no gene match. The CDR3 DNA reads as TGTGCCAGCAGCTTAGGGGTAGCGGGAATGGTAGAGACCCAGTACTTC. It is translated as CASSLGVAGMVETQYF.

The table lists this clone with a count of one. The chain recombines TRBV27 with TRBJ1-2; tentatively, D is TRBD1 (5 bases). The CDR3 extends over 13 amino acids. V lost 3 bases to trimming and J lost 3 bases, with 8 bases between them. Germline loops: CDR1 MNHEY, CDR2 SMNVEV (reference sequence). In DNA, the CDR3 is TGTGCCAGCAGTTTTCAGGGTCACTATGGCTACACCTTC. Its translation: CASSFQGHYGYTF.

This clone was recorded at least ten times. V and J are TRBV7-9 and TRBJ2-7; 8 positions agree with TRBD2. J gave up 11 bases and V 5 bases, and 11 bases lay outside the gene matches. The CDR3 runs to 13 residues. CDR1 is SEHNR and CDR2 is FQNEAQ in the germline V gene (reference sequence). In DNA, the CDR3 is TGTGCCAGCAGCCCGGGAGGGTCATGGGAGAAGTACTTC. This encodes CASSPGGSWEKYF.

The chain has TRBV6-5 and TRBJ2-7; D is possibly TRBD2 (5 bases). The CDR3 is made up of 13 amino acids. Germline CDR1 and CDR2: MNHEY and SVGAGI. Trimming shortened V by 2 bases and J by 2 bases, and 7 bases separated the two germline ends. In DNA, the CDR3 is TGTGCCAGCAGTTACACGGGAACCTACGAGCAGTACTTC. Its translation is CASSYTGTYEQYF.

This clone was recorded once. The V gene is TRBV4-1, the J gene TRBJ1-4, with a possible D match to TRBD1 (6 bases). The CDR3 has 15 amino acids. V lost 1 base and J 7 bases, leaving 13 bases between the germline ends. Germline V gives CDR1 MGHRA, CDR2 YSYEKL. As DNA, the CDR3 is TGCGCCAGCAGCCAAGGTACAGGGAGGGGTGAAAAACTGTTTTTT. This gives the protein CASSQGTGRGEKLFF.

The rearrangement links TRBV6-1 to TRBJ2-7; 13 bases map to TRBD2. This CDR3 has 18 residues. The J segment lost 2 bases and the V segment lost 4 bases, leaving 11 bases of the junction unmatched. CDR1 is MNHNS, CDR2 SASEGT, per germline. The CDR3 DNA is TGTGCCAGCAGTGGCCTACTAGCGGGAGGGCTTCCAACCTACGAGCAGTACTTC. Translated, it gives CASSGLLAGGLPTYEQYF.

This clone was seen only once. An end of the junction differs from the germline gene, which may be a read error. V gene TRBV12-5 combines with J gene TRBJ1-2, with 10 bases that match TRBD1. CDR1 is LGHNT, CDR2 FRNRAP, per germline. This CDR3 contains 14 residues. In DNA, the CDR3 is TGCGCAGGGGACAGGGGATGGGGTAACTATGGCTACACCTTC. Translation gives CAGDRGWGNYGYTF.

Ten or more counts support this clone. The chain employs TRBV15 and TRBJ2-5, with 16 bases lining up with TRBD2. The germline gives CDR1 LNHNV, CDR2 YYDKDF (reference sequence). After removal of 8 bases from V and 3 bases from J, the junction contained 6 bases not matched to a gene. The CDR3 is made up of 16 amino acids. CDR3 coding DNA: TGTGCCACCGGAGGGACTAGCGGGGGGGCCGAAGAGACCCAGTACTTC. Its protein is CATGGTSGGAEETQYF. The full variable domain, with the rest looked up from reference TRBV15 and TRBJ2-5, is DAMVIQNPRYQVTQFGKPVTLSCSQTLNHNVMYWYQQKSSQAPKLLFHYYDKDFNNEADTPDNFQSRRPNTSFCFLDIRSPGLGDTAMYLCATGGTSGGAEETQYFGPGTRLLVL.

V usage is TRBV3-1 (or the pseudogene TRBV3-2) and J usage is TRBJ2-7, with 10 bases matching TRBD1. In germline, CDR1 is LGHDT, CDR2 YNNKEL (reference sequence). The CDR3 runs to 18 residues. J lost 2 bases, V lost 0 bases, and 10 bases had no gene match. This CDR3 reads CASSQDFVGQGVTYEQYF. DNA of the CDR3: TGTGCCAGCAGCCAAGATTTTGTAGGACAGGGGGTCACCTACGAGCAGTACTTC.

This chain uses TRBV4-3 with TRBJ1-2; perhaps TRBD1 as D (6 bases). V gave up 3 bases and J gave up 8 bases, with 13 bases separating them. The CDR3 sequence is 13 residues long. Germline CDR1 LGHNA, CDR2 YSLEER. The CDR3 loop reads CASSHNRAGGYTF. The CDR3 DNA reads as TGCGCCAGCAGCCACAACAGGGCAGGAGGCTACACCTTC.

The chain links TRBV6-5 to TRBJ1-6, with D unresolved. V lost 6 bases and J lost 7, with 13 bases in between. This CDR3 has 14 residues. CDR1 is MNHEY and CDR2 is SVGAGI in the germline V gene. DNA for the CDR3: TGTGCCAGCAGCTACGGTCTTAGAAATTCACCCCTCCACTTT. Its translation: CASSYGLRNSPLHF.

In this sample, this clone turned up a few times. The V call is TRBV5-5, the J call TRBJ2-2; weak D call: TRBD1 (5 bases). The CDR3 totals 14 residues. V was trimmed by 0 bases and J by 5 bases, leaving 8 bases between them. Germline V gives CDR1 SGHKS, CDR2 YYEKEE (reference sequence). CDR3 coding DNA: TGTGCCAGCAGCTTGGGTCAGGGAACCGGGGAGCTGTTTTTT. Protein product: CASSLGQGTGELFF.

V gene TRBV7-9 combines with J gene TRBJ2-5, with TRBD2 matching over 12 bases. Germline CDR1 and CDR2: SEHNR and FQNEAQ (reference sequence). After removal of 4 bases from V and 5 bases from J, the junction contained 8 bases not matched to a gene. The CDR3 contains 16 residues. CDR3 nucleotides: TGTGCCAGCAGCTCTAGCGGGGGGGCCCGAGGGGAGACCCAGTACTTC. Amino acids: CASSSSGGARGETQYF.

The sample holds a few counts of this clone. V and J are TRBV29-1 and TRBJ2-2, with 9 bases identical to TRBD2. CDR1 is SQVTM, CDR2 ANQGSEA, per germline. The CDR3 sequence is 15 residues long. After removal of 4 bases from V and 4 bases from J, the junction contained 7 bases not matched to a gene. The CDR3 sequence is CSVVVAGVSTGELFF. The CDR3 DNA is TGCAGCGTTGTGGTAGCGGGAGTTTCCACCGGGGAGCTGTTTTTT.

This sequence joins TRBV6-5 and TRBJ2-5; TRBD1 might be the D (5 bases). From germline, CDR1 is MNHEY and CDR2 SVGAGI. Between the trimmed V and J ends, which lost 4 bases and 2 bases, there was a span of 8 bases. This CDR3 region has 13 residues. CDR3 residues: CASSFDSQETQYF. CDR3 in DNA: TGTGCCAGCAGTTTTGACAGTCAAGAGACCCAGTACTTC.

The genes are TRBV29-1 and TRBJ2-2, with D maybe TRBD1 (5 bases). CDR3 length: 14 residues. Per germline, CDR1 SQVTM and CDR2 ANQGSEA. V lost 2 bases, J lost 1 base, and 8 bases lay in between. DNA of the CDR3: TGCAGCGTTGAATTGGGGCAGAACACCGGGGAGCTGTTTTTT. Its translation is CSVELGQNTGELFF.

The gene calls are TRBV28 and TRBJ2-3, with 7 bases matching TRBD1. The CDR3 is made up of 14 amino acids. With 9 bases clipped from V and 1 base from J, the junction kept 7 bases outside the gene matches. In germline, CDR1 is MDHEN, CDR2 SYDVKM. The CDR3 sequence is CASTGVEGTDTQYF. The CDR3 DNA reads TGTGCCAGTACAGGGGTTGAGGGCACAGATACGCAGTATTTT.

The CDR3 DNA follows: TGCGCCAGCAGCCAAGATGTGTGGGCGAGCTCCTACAATGAGCAGTTCTTC. It codes for CASSQDVWASSYNEQFF. The chain joins TRBV4-3 to TRBJ2-1; D is unresolved. V shed 0 bases and J shed 0 bases, with 12 bases lying between them. Germline V lookup: CDR1 LGHNA, CDR2 YSLEER. This CDR3 spans 17 amino acids.

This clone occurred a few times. In DNA form, the CDR3 reads TGTGCCAGCAGCTTACCAGGGCAAGGATTTGCTTTCTTT. As protein: CASSLPGQGFAFF. The V call is TRBV7-9, the J call TRBJ1-1; maybe TRBD1 (5 bases). The V end was cut by 2 bases, the J end by 11 bases, with 15 bases between. Germline-derived CDR1 and CDR2 are SEHNR and FQNEAQ (reference sequence). This CDR3 comprises 13 residues. The variable domain in full, completed from reference TRBV7-9 and TRBJ1-1, reads DTGVSQNPRHKITKRGQNVTFRCDPISEHNRLYWYRQTLGQGPEFLTYFQNEAQLEKSRLLSDRFSAERPKGSFSTLEIQRTEQGDSAMYLCASSLPGQGFAFFGQGTRLTVV.

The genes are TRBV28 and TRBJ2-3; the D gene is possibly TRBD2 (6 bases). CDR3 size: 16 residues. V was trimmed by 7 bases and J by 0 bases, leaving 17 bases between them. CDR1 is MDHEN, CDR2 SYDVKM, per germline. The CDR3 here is CASTPPIGGSTDTQYF. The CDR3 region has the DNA TGTGCCAGCACCCCGCCTATCGGGGGAAGCACAGATACGCAGTATTTT.